This T cell receptor (beta chain) emerged from a study of T-cell reconstitution after alpha-beta-depleted transplantation in children (dated by TCRdb to 2015 to 2016). With respect to the entire study: Using TCR repertoire profiling, the study quantitatively followed how T-cell immune reconstitution unfolded in children after TCRalphabeta/CD19-depleted allogeneic hematopoietic cell transplantation.

V loses 4 bases at its end and J loses 3 bases; junction bases beyond the gene matches: 9. Its CDR3 holds 16 amino acids, cysteine through phenylalanine. The entry retains the CDR3 DNA only, 48 bases that are in frame from base 1. Based on the germline V gene, the CDR1 and CDR2 sequences are SGHRS and YFSETQ. The treatment or condition label corresponds to: allogeneic hematopoietic cell transplantation with graft depleted of TCRalphabeta T cells and CD19 B cells. The transplant recipients were children given TCRalphabeta/CD19-depleted allogeneic hematopoietic cell grafts. The investigation overall reported the following: The frequencies of hyperexpanded clones fell over the following months, and after one year, T-cell counts and TCRbeta diversity were mostly attributed to newly produced T cells. In some patients, high TCRbeta diversity at day 60 was attributed to recipient T cells and intrathymic progenitors that had survived conditioning. The apparently early alphabetaT-cell count recovery about two months after transplant was reportedly dependent on only several hundred rapidly expanded clones derived from non-depleted graft cells.

This clonotype was observed many times. Its antigen specificity is not known. Per-nucleotide qualities are absent, and no much larger clonotype sits a single base away. The library was built by means of PCR. This sample was sequenced with an Illumina HiSeq 2500. TCR libraries were prepared with molecular barcoding, using unique molecular identifiers to normalize TCRbeta repertoire quantification. TCRdb reworked the public reads: Q25 trimming with fastp, MiXCR clone assembly, productive beta chains retained. Merged by CDR3 protein, the rows form single entries marked with the most common genes and DNA. This sample gives tens of thousands of distinct CDR3 sequences in total; over 15% of them show up just once. Around half of the sample goes to the ten largest clones.

The specimen comprised PBMCs, mostly from graft donor cells, sampled 360 days after TCRalphabeta/CD19-depleted stem cell transplant. This sequence originates from a male patient aged 2 to 9 who had a stem cell transplant for acute lymphoblastic leukemia, so the T cells may come from the graft donor. This chain is built from TRBV5-1 and TRBJ2-3; a stretch of 9 junction bases matches TRBD2. This receptor has the CDR3 CASSNPGLAGTDTQYF. The DNA sequence is TGCGCCAGCAGCAACCCGGGACTAGCAGGAACAGATACGCAGTATTTT.